A selection of T cell receptor beta chains follows, all from one sample in a study of post-analysis software for immune sequencing data. TCRdb re-called the PCR reads through MiXCR, storing one row per CDR3 protein. The sample records around 180,000 distinct CDR3 sequences, about 32% being singletons. The sequencing input was blood. The receptors shown here come from a girl aged 5 to 17 with multiple sclerosis. Each CDR3 is given with its conserved first and last residue. The order of the fields is clone size, V gene, D gene, J gene, CDR3 protein, CDR3 DNA. D genes are given only for firm matches. Clone size is given for some rows only: seen once, a few or many times, or a class if the clone is expanded.

many	TRBV9	.	TRBJ2-5	CASSAVLGGLGETQYF	TGTGCCAGCAGCGCTGTCCTGGGCGGGTTGGGAGAGACCCAGTACTTC
.	TRBV28	TRBD2	TRBJ2-1	CASSSYKVFPGLAGGRGGNEQFF	TGTGCCAGCAGTTCCTACAAAGTATTCCCGGGACTAGCGGGAGGCAGGGGGGGCAATGAGCAGTTCTTC
.	TRBV25-1	.	TRBJ1-2	CASSEQLTYGYTF	TGTGCCAGCAGTGAACAGCTGACTTATGGCTACACCTTC
few	TRBV6-1	TRBD1	TRBJ2-1	CASGIGQAHNEQFF	TGTGCCAGCGGTATCGGACAGGCCCACAATGAGCAGTTCTTC
.	TRBV13	TRBD1	TRBJ1-1	CASSMDRGRSEAFF	TGTGCCAGCAGCATGGACAGGGGGCGATCTGAAGCTTTCTTT
.	TRBV7-8	.	TRBJ2-3	CASSLGGAGGIGTDTQYF	TGTGCCAGCAGCTTAGGGGGGGCAGGCGGGATAGGAACAGATACGCAGTATTTT
many	TRBV30	.	TRBJ1-2	CAWSVRSVFVGYTF	TGTGCCTGGAGTGTACGGTCAGTCTTTGTTGGCTACACCTTC
few	TRBV6-5	TRBD1	TRBJ2-7	CASSYGQGGYEQYF	TGTGCCAGCAGTTACGGACAGGGGGGCTACGAGCAGTACTTC
.	TRBV2	TRBD1	TRBJ2-3	CASSRTGTSTDTQYF	TGTGCCAGCAGTCGGACAGGGACTAGCACAGATACGCAGTATTTT
.	TRBV6-2/TRBV6-3	.	TRBJ2-4	CASRTLPVAKNIQYF	TGTGCCAGCAGAACACTCCCGGTAGCCAAAAACATTCAGTACTTC
many	TRBV7-9	.	TRBJ2-5	CASRQHPRTQETQYF	TGTGCCAGCAGACAACATCCGAGAACGCAAGAGACCCAGTACTTC
few	TRBV2	.	TRBJ2-1	CASSEALGGRSYNEQFF	TGTGCCAGCAGTGAAGCGCTTGGCGGGCGCTCCTACAATGAGCAGTTCTTC
.	TRBV30	.	TRBJ1-2	CAHEPTLEYGYTF	TGTGCCCATGAACCGACCCTGGAGTATGGCTACACCTTC
few	TRBV28	TRBD1	TRBJ2-5	CASSCPPTGGLETQYF	TGTGCCAGCAGTTGTCCCCCGACAGGGGGCTTAGAGACCCAGTACTTC
.	TRBV9	.	TRBJ2-1	CASSIEGGIDGEQFF	TGTGCCAGCAGCATAGAAGGGGGGATAGATGGTGAGCAGTTCTTC
many	TRBV12-3/TRBV12-4	.	TRBJ1-5	CASSLGQNQPQHF	TGTGCCAGCAGTTTGGGTCAGAATCAGCCCCAGCATTTT
.	TRBV10-3	TRBD2	TRBJ2-1	CATGLAGGPWDEQFF	TGTGCCACCGGTTTAGCGGGAGGGCCTTGGGATGAGCAGTTCTTC
medium-sized	TRBV10-3	.	TRBJ2-1	CAISEVATNEQFF	TGTGCCATCAGTGAGGTAGCAACCAATGAGCAGTTCTTC
.	TRBV20-1	TRBD2	TRBJ2-1	CSGASGSGSSCNEQFF	TGCAGCGGCGCTAGCGGGAGTGGGAGCTCCTGCAATGAGCAGTTCTTC
.	TRBV28	TRBD1	TRBJ1-2	CASRGNYRDRTGYGYTF	TGTGCCAGCAGGGGAAACTACCGGGACAGAACTGGCTATGGCTACACCTTC
few	TRBV5-1	.	TRBJ1-1	CASSPILGRTRNTEAFF	TGCGCCAGCAGCCCTATCTTAGGACGGACTCGGAACACTGAAGCTTTCTTT
.	TRBV12-3/TRBV12-4	.	TRBJ2-2	CASSSPRSGENTGELFF	TGTGCCAGCAGTTCCCCTCGGAGCGGAGAGAACACCGGGGAGCTGTTTTTT
few	TRBV19	TRBD1	TRBJ2-7	CASRSGQGVTGEQYF	TGTGCCAGTAGGTCCGGACAGGGGGTAACGGGCGAGCAGTACTTC